This TCR beta chain originates from a study of T cells in Graves' hyperthyroidism and ophthalmopathy. At the level of the study: Peripheral blood specimens were obtained at initial diagnosis, prior to any treatment.

Diagnosis of hyperthyroidism was new in patients aged 18 to 65, and its duration was under 2 months. Amplification yielded TCR beta CDR3 regions, with RNA transcripts as the source. During a first-round RT-PCR of the TCR CDR3, the HTBI primer set was used. From the multiplex PCR reads, TCRdb called clonotypes with MiXCR, one entry per CDR3 protein. Of about 500,000 distinct CDR3 sequences in the sample, roughly an eighth are singletons; the top ten hold about a sixth. The sequenced sample consisted of blood. This receptor was obtained from a woman aged 18-35 years with Graves' hyperthyroidism.

Written as DNA, the CDR3 is TGTGCCATCAGTGAAAGGGGGACTAGCGGGAACGTCCCGTCGAAGGAGTCCAAAAACATTCAGTACTTC. Its protein product is CAISERGTSGNVPSKESKNIQYF. This chain links TRBV10-3 with TRBJ2-4, with 13 bases lining up with TRBD2. Germline loops: CDR1 ENHRY, CDR2 SYGVKD. The CDR3 has 23 amino acids. V gave up 3 bases and J gave up 2 bases; unmatched junction bases: 22.